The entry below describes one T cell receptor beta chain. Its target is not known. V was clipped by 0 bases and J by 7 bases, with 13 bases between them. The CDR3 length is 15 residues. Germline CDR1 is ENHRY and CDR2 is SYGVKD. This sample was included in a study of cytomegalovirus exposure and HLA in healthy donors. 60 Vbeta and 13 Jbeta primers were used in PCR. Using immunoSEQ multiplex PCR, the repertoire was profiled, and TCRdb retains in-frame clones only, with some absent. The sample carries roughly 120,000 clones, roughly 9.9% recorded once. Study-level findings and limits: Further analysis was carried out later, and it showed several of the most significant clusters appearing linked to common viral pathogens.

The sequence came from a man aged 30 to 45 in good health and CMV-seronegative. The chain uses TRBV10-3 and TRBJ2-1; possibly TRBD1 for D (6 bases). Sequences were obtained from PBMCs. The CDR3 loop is CAISESDSEGNEQFF. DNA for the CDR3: TGTGCCATCAGTGAGTCGGACAGTGAGGGGAATGAGCAGTTCTTC.